These T cell receptor beta chains were read from a single sample in a study of blood T cell repertoires in COVID-19. Clones were read by immunoSEQ multiplex PCR, and TCRdb kept only the in-frame ones, dropping some. The sample consists of 200,000 or so clones, roughly four fifths of them appearing once. The specimen was peripheral blood. The receptor source for this set is a human donor with acute or convalescent COVID-19. The donor label of this sample is uncertain. The CDR3 runs from the conserved cysteine through the conserved F or W. The D gene is left open where the match is weak. Only some rows state a clone size, as once, few, many or a class for expanded clones.

once	TRBV2	TRBJ1-6	TRBD1	TGTGCCAGCAGTGACGACAGGGGTGGTGGTTCACCCCTCCACTTT	CASSDDRGGGSPLHF
-	TRBV30	TRBJ1-5	TRBD1	TGTGCCTGGACAACTGCAGGGGGCCAGCCCCAGCATTTT	CAWTTAGGQPQHF
-	TRBV2	TRBJ2-5	TRBD2	TGTGCCAGCAGTCCCCGACTAGCGGGAGTCGGAGAGACCCAGTACTTC	CASSPRLAGVGETQYF
-	TRBV24-1	TRBJ2-3	-	TGTGCCACCAGTGGAGGAGGGTTAGATACGCAGTATTTT	CATSGGGLDTQYF
-	TRBV5-1	TRBJ2-3	-	TGCGCCAGCAGCCCGGACAGCGGCAAGGATACGCAGTATTTT	CASSPDSGKDTQYF
once	TRBV5-4	TRBJ2-7	-	TGTGCCAGCAGCCTCGGTAGTAGGGGCTACGAGCAGTACTTC	CASSLGSRGYEQYF
-	TRBV18	TRBJ1-1	-	TGTGCCAGCTCACCAAAGGAGGGAGTGAACACTGAAGCTTTCTTT	CASSPKEGVNTEAFF
once	TRBV19	TRBJ1-5	-	TGTGCCAGTAGCCCTAGAATACCAAGCAATCAGCCCCAGCATTTT	CASSPRIPSNQPQHF
-	TRBV5-6	TRBJ1-2	-	TGTGCCAGCAGTCCCTTCGGACAAAAAGTCTTCCGCTATGGCTACACCTTC	CASSPFGQKVFRYGYTF
-	TRBV21-1	TRBJ2-3	-	TGTGCCAGCAGCAAGGGAACCCGACTAGTCCCTAGCACAGATACGCAGTATTTT	CASSKGTRLVPSTDTQYF
-	TRBV4-2	TRBJ2-3	TRBD2	TGTGCCAGCAGCCAAGAGGAGGGCGCGGGAGATCAGGGCACAGATACGCAGTATTTT	CASSQEEGAGDQGTDTQYF
-	TRBV27	TRBJ2-3	-	TGTGCCAGCAGTTTTGGGCGTGGGGATACGCAGTATTTT	CASSFGRGDTQYF
-	TRBV9	TRBJ2-7	-	TGTGCCAGCAGCCCCACATTGGATAGCGGATACGAGCAGTACTTC	CASSPTLDSGYEQYF
-	TRBV6-5	TRBJ2-5	TRBD1	TGTGCCAGCAGTTACGGCAGGGGGCGCGGGGAGACCCAGTACTTC	CASSYGRGRGETQYF
-	TRBV18	TRBJ1-6	TRBD1	TGTGCCAGCTCAACCGGGACAGGGGATTCACCCCTCCACTTT	CASSTGTGDSPLHF
-	TRBV5-4	TRBJ2-2	TRBD2	TGTGCCAGCAGCCCAGCCCCGGGACTAGCCGGGGAGCTGTTTTTT	CASSPAPGLAGELFF
-	TRBV28	TRBJ1-1	-	TGTGCCAGCCAGCGGGGGCAGGTTTCTGAAGCTTTCTTT	CASQRGQVSEAFF
-	TRBV19	TRBJ1-4	-	TGTGCCAGTATTCCCGGGGGTCCAGGGGAAAAACTGTTTTTT	CASIPGGPGEKLFF
-	TRBV6-2/TRBV6-3	TRBJ2-1	-	TGTGCCAGCAGTTACTCAGGGGGGGGATACAATGAGCAGTTCTTC	CASSYSGGGYNEQFF
-	TRBV29-1	TRBJ1-1	TRBD1	TGCAGCGTTGAATCAACAGGGGACCGGAACACTGAAGCTTTCTTT	CSVESTGDRNTEAFF
-	TRBV19	TRBJ1-2	-	TGTGCCAGTAGTAGGGGGCTCAACTATGGCTACACCTTC	CASSRGLNYGYTF
once	TRBV27	TRBJ2-3	TRBD1	TGTGCCAGCAGGGTACAGGGGGCTGATACGCAGTATTTT	CASRVQGADTQYF
-	TRBV11-3	TRBJ2-1	TRBD1	TGTGCCAGCTCAACCGGGACAGAGTACAATGAGCAGTTCTTC	CASSTGTEYNEQFF
few	TRBV30	TRBJ2-7	-	TGTGCCTGGGGACAGTCCTACGAGCAGTACTTC	CAWGQSYEQYF
-	TRBV7-2	TRBJ1-4	TRBD1	TGTGCCAGCAGCTTCGACAGGGGAGGAGAAAAACTGTTTTTT	CASSFDRGGEKLFF
-	TRBV24-1	TRBJ2-2	-	TGTGCCACCAGTGATGCCACTTACGGAGACGGGGAGCTGTTTTTT	CATSDATYGDGELFF
-	TRBV19	TRBJ1-4	-	TGTGCCAGTAGTGAGGTTATTAATGAAAAACTGTTTTTT	CASSEVINEKLFF
-	TRBV2	TRBJ2-3	TRBD2	TGTGCCAGCAGTGACCCCGGACTAGCGGGAGAGGGTAGTACAGATACGCAGTATTTT	CASSDPGLAGEGSTDTQYF
many	TRBV28	TRBJ2-2	-	TGTGCCAGCAAAGCGGCAATCCCCACCGGGGAGCTGTTTTTT	CASKAAIPTGELFF
-	TRBV24-1	TRBJ2-1	TRBD1	TGTGCCACCAGTGAGATGACAGGGGGGCTCTACAATGAGCAGTTCTTC	CATSEMTGGLYNEQFF
-	TRBV9	TRBJ2-2	TRBD2	TGTGCCAGCAGCGCAAGCGGGAAAAACACCGGGGAGCTGTTTTTT	CASSASGKNTGELFF
-	TRBV7-9	TRBJ1-6	-	TGTGCCAGCAGCTTATCGTATTCTAGTTCACCCCTCCACTTT	CASSLSYSSSPLHF
-	TRBV5-1	TRBJ2-7	TRBD2	TGCGCCAGCAGCTTGGTGACGGGAGGGCCCTCCGAGCAGTACTTC	CASSLVTGGPSEQYF
-	TRBV7-5	TRBJ2-5	-	TGTGTCAGAAGTTGTTTCGGGAGCCTCCAAGAGACCCAGTACTTC	CVRSCFGSLQETQYF
-	TRBV10-2	TRBJ1-2	-	TGCGCCAGCAGTGAGTCGCCAGGGGTCCATGGCTACACCTTC	CASSESPGVHGYTF
few	TRBV12-1	TRBJ2-5	-	TGTGCCAGCAGCTTCAGAGCCCCAACTAGCGGATACCAAGAGACCCAGTACTTC	CASSFRAPTSGYQETQYF
few	TRBV7-9	TRBJ1-3	TRBD1	TGTGCCAGCAGCGGCAGGGACAGGCACTCTGGAAACACCATATATTTT	CASSGRDRHSGNTIYF
-	TRBV18	TRBJ1-5	-	TGTGCCAGCTCACCACAAACCGGGGGGCGCGATCAGCCCCAGCATTTT	CASSPQTGGRDQPQHF
-	TRBV19	TRBJ2-1	-	TGTGCCAGTAGTATTGGCGGGACCCACAATGAGCAGTTCTTC	CASSIGGTHNEQFF
-	TRBV6-5	TRBJ2-7	TRBD1	TGTGCCAGCAGTTCGATTTCCGGGACAGGGATTTACGAGCAGTACTTC	CASSSISGTGIYEQYF
once	TRBV5-1	TRBJ2-7	TRBD2	TGCGCCAGCAGCTTGGCCGGGAGGGCGGAACCGAGGGGGCAGTACTTC	CASSLAGRAEPRGQYF
once	TRBV7-2	TRBJ1-1	-	TGTGCCAGCAGCAGAGACAGGCTAAACACTGAAGCTTTCTTT	CASSRDRLNTEAFF
-	TRBV6-4	TRBJ2-5	-	TGTGCCAGCAGCAAACTTGGGGCGCCAGGGGAGACCCAGTACTTC	CASSKLGAPGETQYF
few	TRBV6-5	TRBJ1-2	-	TGTGCCAGCAGTCAACAACACGGGGACTATGGCTACACCTTC	CASSQQHGDYGYTF
-	TRBV11-2	TRBJ2-2	TRBD2	TGTGCCAGCAGACCTCGGGGAGGGGTGATCACCGGGGAGCTGTTTTTT	CASRPRGGVITGELFF
once	TRBV29-1	TRBJ2-7	TRBD2	TGCAGCGCCGGACTAGCGGGGGCCTACGAGCAGTACTTC	CSAGLAGAYEQYF
-	TRBV19	TRBJ2-3	TRBD2	TGTGCCAGTAGTATAGGTGGAGGACTAGCGGGAGGGGATACGCAGTATTTT	CASSIGGGLAGGDTQYF
once	TRBV6-5	TRBJ1-5	-	TGTGCCAGCAGTTACGCACAGGATAGCAATCAGCCCCAGCATTTT	CASSYAQDSNQPQHF
-	TRBV7-2	TRBJ2-7	-	TGTGCCAGCAGCCCGGCGGTCTGGGAGCAGTACTTC	CASSPAVWEQYF
-	TRBV28	TRBJ1-1	TRBD1	TGTGCCAGCACTTCAGGGGGTTGGGACACTGAAGCTTTCTTT	CASTSGGWDTEAFF
-	TRBV15	TRBJ2-3	TRBD1	TGTGCCACCAGCAGAGCTAGGAGGGGACAGGGCACAGATACGCAGTATTTT	CATSRARRGQGTDTQYF
once	TRBV11-2	TRBJ2-1	-	TGTGCCAGCAGCTTAGCTTCGTCTAGTCCCAATGAGCAGTTCTTC	CASSLASSSPNEQFF